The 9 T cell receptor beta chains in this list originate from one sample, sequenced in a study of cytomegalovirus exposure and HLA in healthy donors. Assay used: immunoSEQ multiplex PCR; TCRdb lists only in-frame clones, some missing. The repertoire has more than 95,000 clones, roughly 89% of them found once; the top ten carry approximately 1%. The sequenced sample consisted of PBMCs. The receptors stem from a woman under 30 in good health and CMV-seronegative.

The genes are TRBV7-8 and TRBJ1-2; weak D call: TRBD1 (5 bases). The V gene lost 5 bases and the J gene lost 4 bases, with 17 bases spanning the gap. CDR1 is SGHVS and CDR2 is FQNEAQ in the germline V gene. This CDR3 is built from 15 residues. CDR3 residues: CASSITGDSSYGYTF. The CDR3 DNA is TGTGCCAGCAGCATCACAGGAGACAGCTCCTATGGCTACACCTTC.

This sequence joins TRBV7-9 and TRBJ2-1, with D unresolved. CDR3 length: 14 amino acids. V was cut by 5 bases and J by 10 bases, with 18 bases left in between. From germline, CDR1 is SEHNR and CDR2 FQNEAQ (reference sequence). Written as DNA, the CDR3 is TGTGCCAGCAGCCCCAGTGGCCGGAGCTACGAGCAGTTCTTC. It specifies CASSPSGRSYEQFF. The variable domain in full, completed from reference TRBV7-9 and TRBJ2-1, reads DTGVSQNPRHKITKRGQNVTFRCDPISEHNRLYWYRQTLGQGPEFLTYFQNEAQLEKSRLLSDRFSAERPKGSFSTLEIQRTEQGDSAMYLCASSPSGRSYEQFFGPGTRLTVL.

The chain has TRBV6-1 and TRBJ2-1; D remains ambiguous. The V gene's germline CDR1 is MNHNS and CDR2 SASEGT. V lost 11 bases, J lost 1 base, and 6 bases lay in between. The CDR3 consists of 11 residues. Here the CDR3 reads CALQSYNEQFF. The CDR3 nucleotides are TGTGCCCTCCAGTCCTACAATGAGCAGTTCTTC.

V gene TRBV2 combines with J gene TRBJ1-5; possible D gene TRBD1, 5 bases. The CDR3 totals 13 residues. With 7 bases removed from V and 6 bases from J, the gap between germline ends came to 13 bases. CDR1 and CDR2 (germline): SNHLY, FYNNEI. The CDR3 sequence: CASIRAEGQPQHF. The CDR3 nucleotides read TGTGCCAGCATCAGGGCGGAGGGTCAGCCCCAGCATTTT.

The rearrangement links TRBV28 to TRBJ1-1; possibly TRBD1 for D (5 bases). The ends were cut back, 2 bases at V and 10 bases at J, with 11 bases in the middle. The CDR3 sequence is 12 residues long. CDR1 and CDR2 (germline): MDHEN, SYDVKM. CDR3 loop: CASSLGQGRAFF. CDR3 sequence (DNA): TGTGCCAGCAGTTTAGGGCAGGGTCGAGCTTTCTTT.

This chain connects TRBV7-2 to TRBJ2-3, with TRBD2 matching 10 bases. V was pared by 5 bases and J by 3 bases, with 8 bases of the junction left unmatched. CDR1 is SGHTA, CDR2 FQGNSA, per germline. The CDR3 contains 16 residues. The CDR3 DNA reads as TGTGCCAGCAGCGTGAGCGGGAGGGCCATTACAGATACGCAGTATTTT. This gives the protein CASSVSGRAITDTQYF.

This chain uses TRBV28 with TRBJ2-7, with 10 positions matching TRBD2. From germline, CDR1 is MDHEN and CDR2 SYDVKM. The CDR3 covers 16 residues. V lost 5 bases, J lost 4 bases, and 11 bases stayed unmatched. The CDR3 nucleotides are TGTGCCAGCAGTAATAGCGGGAGGCCCCCCTTTTACGAGCAGTACTTC. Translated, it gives CASSNSGRPPFYEQYF.

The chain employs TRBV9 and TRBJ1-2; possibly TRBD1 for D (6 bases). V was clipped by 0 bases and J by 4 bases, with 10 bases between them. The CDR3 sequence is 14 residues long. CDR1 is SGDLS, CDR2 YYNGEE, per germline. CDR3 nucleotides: TGTGCCAGCAGCGTAGACAGGGAGGGCTATGGCTACACCTTC. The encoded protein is CASSVDREGYGYTF.

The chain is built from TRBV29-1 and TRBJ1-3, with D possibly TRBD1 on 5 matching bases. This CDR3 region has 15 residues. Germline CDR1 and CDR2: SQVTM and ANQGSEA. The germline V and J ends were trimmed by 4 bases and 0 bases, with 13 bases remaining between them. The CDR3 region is CSVVGVARSGNTIYF. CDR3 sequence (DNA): TGCAGCGTTGTAGGGGTGGCTCGCTCTGGAAACACCATATATTTT.